This TCR beta chain was retrieved from a study of T cells in Graves' hyperthyroidism and ophthalmopathy. Study conclusions and caveats: Patients with ophthalmopathy were separated from those with stable hyperthyroidism by a 13 V-J model. Also found in blood were most expanded thyroid clonotypes above 0.001.

Amplification of TCR beta CDR3 regions was performed using RNA transcripts as template. RT-PCR in the first round (using the HTBI primer set) targeted the TCR CDR3. TCRdb independently ran MiXCR on the multiplex PCR reads; one entry per CDR3 protein. The sample shows around 200,000 distinct CDR3 sequences, approximately 16% of them seen only once. The trim removed 4 bases at V and 7 bases at J, leaving 11 bases unmatched. The CDR3 totals 15 residues. The germline gives CDR1 MNHEY, CDR2 SVGEGT. Many counts were recorded for this clonotype. Antigen unknown. Material: blood. The rearrangement joins TRBV6-2 or TRBV6-3 to TRBJ2-7; 9 bases match TRBD2. The TCR comes from a man aged 35 to 55 with Graves' hyperthyroidism. CDR3 nucleotide sequence: TGTGCCAGCAGTTCGACGCGGCAGCGGGGGGCAGAGCAGTACTTC. Protein product: CASSSTRQRGAEQYF.